This T cell receptor (beta chain) was sequenced for a study of spatial heterogeneity in lung cancer. Whole-study findings and limits: Expanded intratumoral alpha and beta TCR counts tracked tumor mutation counts.

As for time point: sample taken at primary tumor resection. Whole RNA, isolated from tumor, nontumor lung or frozen PBMC, was sequenced without prior sorting. The CDR3 is 13 residues long. Trimming took off 5 bases at V and 2 bases at J, with 9 bases between the two ends. CDR1 and CDR2 (germline): MNHEY, SVGAGI. TCRdb reprocessed the 5' RACE reads via MiXCR and lists one record per CDR3 protein. The data show 9,000 to 9,500 distinct CDR3 sequences, with just under 6.5% seen just once and 25% to 35% held by the top ten. Many counts were recorded for this clonotype. The antigen is undetermined. Specimen: lung tumor tissue, collected at surgery. The clonotype comes from a male donor with early-stage non-small cell lung cancer. The gene calls are TRBV6-5 and TRBJ1-1, with D unclear. The CDR3 DNA is TGTGCCAGCAGTGACCCCATCAACACTGAAGCTTTCTTT. Translating it yields CASSDPINTEAFF.